The 29 T cell receptor beta chains in this list originate from one sample, sequenced in a study of T cells after yellow fever vaccination. One entry per CDR3 protein results from TCRdb running MiXCR on the 5' RACE reads. The sample records roughly 120,000 distinct CDR3 sequences, about 7.8% being singletons. The sample in question was CD4+ T cells sorted from PBMCs, obtained about 41 days after the first yellow fever vaccination. All receptors derive from a man aged 18 to 35 who received the YFV17D yellow fever vaccine.

This clonotype was found many times. This sequence joins TRBV7-9 and TRBJ2-7; a possible D gene is TRBD2 (5 bases). CDR3 length: 12 amino acids. The germline V gene has CDR1 SEHNR and CDR2 FQNEAQ (reference sequence). The V end was cut by 5 bases, the J end by 5 bases, with 10 bases between. The CDR3 region has the DNA TGTGCCAGCAGCGGGGAGAGTAACGAGCAGTACGTC. Amino acid sequence: CASSGESNEQYV.

This clonotype was detected ten times or more. The genes are TRBV12-3 or TRBV12-4 and TRBJ1-2; no clear D. V gave up 2 bases and J gave up 4 bases, with 14 bases separating them. The CDR3 totals 15 residues. CDR3 residues: CASSLIPLTAYGYTF. In DNA form, the CDR3 reads TGTGCCAGCAGTTTAATACCTCTTACGGCCTATGGCTACACCTTC.

This clonotype was detected many times. The chain carries TRBV4-1 and TRBJ1-2, with 7 nucleotides matching TRBD1. The CDR3 is 17 residues long. The ends lost 0 bases at V and 5 bases at J; junction bases unmatched: 12. Per germline, CDR1 MGHRA and CDR2 YSYEKL. CDR3 sequence reads: CASSQDWTGAHPYGYTF. The CDR3 coding sequence is TGCGCCAGCAGCCAAGATTGGACAGGCGCCCACCCATATGGCTACACCTTC.

V and J are TRBV5-1 and TRBJ1-1, with D perhaps matching TRBD1 (5 bases). Per germline, CDR1 SGHRS and CDR2 YFSETQ. Trimming pared 3 bases from V and 4 bases from J, leaving 13 bases between. The CDR3 totals 14 residues. The CDR3 sequence is CASSSTVTGTEAFF. CDR3 nucleotide sequence: TGCGCCAGCAGCTCGACCGTAACAGGCACTGAAGCTTTCTTT.

This clonotype was recorded many times. V is TRBV20-1 and J is TRBJ2-3; the match to TRBD2 covers 10 bases. The CDR3 has 16 amino acids. Germline assignment: CDR1 DFQATT and CDR2 SNEGSKA (reference sequence). With 1 base clipped from V and 2 bases from J, the junction kept 6 bases outside the gene matches. The CDR3 DNA sequence: TGCAGTGCTAGAGGGCTAGCGGGGGCTGTCACAGATACGCAGTATTTT. It is translated as CSARGLAGAVTDTQYF.

This clonotype was detected ten times or more. V is TRBV3-1 and J is TRBJ1-3; TRBD1 aligns across 12 bases. CDR3 size: 16 residues. The trim removed 2 bases at V and 2 bases at J, leaving 1 base unmatched. Per germline, CDR1 LGHDT and CDR2 YNNKEL (reference sequence). The CDR3 sequence is CASSQRDRGPGNTIYF. As DNA, the CDR3 is TGTGCCAGCAGCCAACGGGACAGGGGGCCTGGAAACACCATATATTTT.

Comment on this clonotype: A read error may produce the germline difference seen at one junction end. The chain couples TRBV7-8 to TRBJ2-3, with D unclear. The length of the CDR3 is 16 residues. From germline, CDR1 is SGHVS and CDR2 FQNEAQ. CDR3 protein: CARSFVRFASTDTQYF. Here the CDR3 DNA reads TGTGCCCGCAGCTTTGTCCGGTTTGCTAGCACAGATACGCAGTATTTT.

Many counts were recorded for this clonotype. The gene calls are TRBV28 and TRBJ2-2; D is perhaps TRBD2 (5 bases). Germline V gene sequence: CDR1 MDHEN, CDR2 SYDVKM. Between the trimmed V and J ends, which lost 3 bases and 2 bases, there was a span of 10 bases. The CDR3 runs to 15 residues. Here the CDR3 DNA reads TGTGCCAGCAGTTTGCCCGGGATCAACACCGGGGAGCTGTTTTTT. As protein: CASSLPGINTGELFF.

Many counts were recorded for this clonotype. V usage is TRBV20-1 and J usage is TRBJ1-1, with D hard to call. Germline CDR1 is DFQATT and CDR2 is SNEGSKA (reference sequence). With 3 bases removed from V and 5 bases from J, the gap between germline ends came to 19 bases. This CDR3 comprises 15 residues. The CDR3 here is CSASRPLTDRTEAFF. The CDR3 nucleotides are TGCAGTGCTAGTCGGCCTCTTACGGACCGGACTGAAGCTTTCTTT.

This clonotype has ten or more counts. The chain uses TRBV7-6 and TRBJ2-3, with D possibly being TRBD1 or TRBD2 (5 bases each). V was clipped by 4 bases and J by 2 bases, with 13 bases between them. CDR1 is SGHVS and CDR2 is FNYEAQ in the germline V gene. CDR3 length equals 15 residues. As DNA, the CDR3 is TGTGCCAGCAGCTCCCGAGGGGCCTTCACAGATACGCAGTATTTT. Protein sequence: CASSSRGAFTDTQYF.

This clonotype was recorded many times. The rearrangement links TRBV9 to TRBJ2-4; possibly TRBD2 for D (6 bases). Between the trimmed V and J ends, which lost 3 bases and 0 bases, there was a span of 19 bases. CDR3 length equals 18 residues. Per germline, CDR1 SGDLS and CDR2 YYNGEE. The CDR3 sequence: CASSEGGGGLLAKNIQYF. In nucleotides, the CDR3 is TGTGCCAGCAGCGAGGGAGGTGGGGGACTTTTAGCCAAAAACATTCAGTACTTC.

This clonotype has just a few counts. V usage is TRBV6-5 and J usage is TRBJ1-2; TRBD1 is a possible D gene (6 bases). The CDR3 sequence is 15 residues long. Germline CDR1 reads MNHEY; CDR2 reads SVGAGI. The ends were cut back, 0 bases at V and 4 bases at J, with 12 bases in the middle. CDR3 sequence: CASSYSVGGPYGYTF. The CDR3 DNA is TGTGCCAGCAGTTACTCGGTGGGGGGCCCCTATGGCTACACCTTC.

This clonotype was found many times. The J gene is TRBJ2-2, the V gene TRBV11-2; D might be TRBD1 (6 bases). CDR1 SGHAT and CDR2 FQNNGV come from the germline V gene. The CDR3 is 16 amino acids. Deletions cut 1 base from V and 5 bases from J, with 14 bases between. CDR3 residues: CASSLATGTNTGELFF. For the CDR3, the DNA is TGTGCCAGCAGCTTAGCAACCGGGACAAATACCGGGGAGCTGTTTTTT. The entire variable domain, with the rest obtained from reference TRBV11-2 and TRBJ2-2, is as follows: EAGVAQSPRYKIIEKRQSVAFWCNPISGHATLYWYQQILGQGPKLLIQFQNNGVVDDSQLPKDRFSAERLKGVDSTLKIQPAKLEDSAVYLCASSLATGTNTGELFFGEGSRLTVL.

At least ten counts were recorded for this clonotype. The chain is built from TRBV28 and TRBJ1-4; the D is unclear. The CDR3 length is 13 residues. Looked up from germline, CDR1 is MDHEN and CDR2 is SYDVKM. V was clipped by 3 bases and J by 4 bases, with 6 bases between them. The CDR3 nucleotides read TGTGCCAGCAGTTTTATAGATAATGAAAAACTGTTTTTT. It codes for CASSFIDNEKLFF.

This clonotype was seen at least ten times. DNA of the CDR3: TGTGCCACCGTGATCTTAGGGGGAACTGAGCAGTTCTTC. Translating it yields CATVILGGTEQFF. The chain carries TRBV27 and TRBJ2-1; D perhaps matches TRBD1 (6 bases). V dropped 10 bases and J dropped 9 bases, with 19 bases sitting between them. From germline, CDR1 is MNHEY and CDR2 SMNVEV (reference sequence). The CDR3 has 13 residues.

This clonotype was seen ten or more times. The J gene is TRBJ1-1, the V gene TRBV7-2; a possible D gene is TRBD1 (5 bases). The ends were cut back, 2 bases at V and 10 bases at J, with 11 bases in the middle. This CDR3 is built from 12 residues. Germline loops: CDR1 SGHTA, CDR2 FQGNSA. This CDR3 is CASSLQSGTAFF. In DNA, the CDR3 is TGTGCCAGCAGCTTACAGTCAGGGACAGCTTTCTTT.

This clonotype occurred many times. V is TRBV6-6 and J is TRBJ1-2, with 8 bases lining up with TRBD1. V shed 5 bases, J shed 7 bases, and the junction held 3 bases outside the gene matches. The CDR3 runs 12 residues. The germline V gene has CDR1 MNHNY and CDR2 SVGAGI (reference sequence). The DNA of the CDR3 is TGTGCCAGCAGTCCGGACAGGGCTGGCTACACCTTC. Protein sequence: CASSPDRAGYTF.

A note on this clonotype: A much larger clone lies one base from this, so it may be a read error. The rearrangement uses TRBV5-1 and TRBJ2-3; 8 nucleotides line up with TRBD1. Germline V gene lookup returns CDR1 SGHRS and CDR2 YFSETQ. The CDR3 spans 13 residues. This CDR3 is CSSSGQGGDTQYF. DNA of the CDR3: TGCTCCAGCAGTGGACAGGGTGGAGATACGCAGTATTTT.

The V call is TRBV10-3, the J call TRBJ1-4; TRBD1 is a possible D gene (5 bases). Germline assignment: CDR1 ENHRY and CDR2 SYGVKD. V dropped 1 base and J dropped 6 bases, with 12 bases sitting between them. The CDR3 consists of 15 residues. The DNA of the CDR3 is TGTGCCATCAGTGAGTGGGGGATGACAGATGAAAAACTGTTTTTT. Translating it yields CAISEWGMTDEKLFF.

This clonotype appeared many times. V gene TRBV4-1 combines with J gene TRBJ1-1; D is uncertain. This CDR3 is 16 amino acids long. From germline, CDR1 is MGHRA and CDR2 YSYEKL. V lost 0 bases to trimming and J lost 12 bases, with 23 bases between them. The CDR3 nucleotides read TGCGCCAGCAGCCAAGATATACCCTTCGTCTCTACGGGATCTTTCTTT. The encoded protein is CASSQDIPFVSTGSFF.

With respect to this clonotype: Given a much more abundant clone one base away, this may be a read error. This CDR3 is missing its conserved last phenylalanine or tryptophan, likely due to a read error. This sequence joins TRBV7-8 and TRBJ2-7, with D hard to call. Trimming removed 2 bases from V and 1 base from J, with 12 bases in between. This CDR3 has 15 amino acids. Germline V gene sequence: CDR1 SGHVS, CDR2 FQNEAQ. CDR3: CASSLRTSGSYEQYL. The CDR3 region has the DNA TGTGCCAGCAGCTTAAGGACCTCCGGTTCCTACGAGCAGTACTTA.

The chain couples TRBV7-9 to TRBJ1-2; no clear D. Per the germline V gene, CDR1 is SEHNR and CDR2 is FQNEAQ (reference sequence). V was trimmed by 1 base and J by 2 bases, leaving 5 bases between them. The CDR3 totals 13 residues. In nucleotides, the CDR3 is TGTGCCAGCAGCTTAGTGGGGAACTATGGCTACACCTTC. Protein product: CASSLVGNYGYTF.

The chain recombines TRBV7-2 with TRBJ2-5; the D gene is possibly TRBD2 (6 bases). From germline, CDR1 is SGHTA and CDR2 FQGNSA. V was clipped by 6 bases and J by 5 bases, with 13 bases between them. The CDR3 loop spans 13 amino acids. CDR3 sequence (DNA): TGTGCCAGCAGGGGGGGACCAGGGGAGACCCAGTACTTC. Encoded protein: CASRGGPGETQYF.

This clonotype was counted many times. V gene TRBV5-1 combines with J gene TRBJ2-2, with 10 positions matching TRBD2. This CDR3 has 16 residues. Germline CDR1 and CDR2: SGHRS and YFSETQ. V gave up 3 bases and J gave up 1 base; unmatched junction bases: 3. The CDR3 nucleotides read TGCGCCAGCAGCTACCCTAGCGGGGGGAACACCGGGGAGCTGTTTTTT. This gives the protein CASSYPSGGNTGELFF.

J is TRBJ2-5 and V is TRBV30; D may be TRBD2 (6 bases). This CDR3 comprises 14 residues. With 2 bases removed from V and 5 bases from J, the gap between germline ends came to 15 bases. CDR1 GTSNPN and CDR2 SVGIG come from the germline V gene (reference sequence). The CDR3 bases are TGTGCCTGGAGTCAGTGGAGTCGGGGGGAGACCCAGTACTTC. This encodes CAWSQWSRGETQYF.

This clonotype was detected many times. The CDR3 nucleotides read TGTGCCAGCAGCCCGCCGGGACAGTTGAATTCACCCCTCCACTTT. Its protein is CASSPPGQLNSPLHF. This chain joins TRBV7-8 and TRBJ1-6, with 7 bases fitting TRBD1. The V gene's germline CDR1 is SGHVS and CDR2 FQNEAQ. J gave up 7 bases and V 5 bases, and 8 bases lay outside the gene matches. The CDR3 runs 15 residues.

The chain is built from TRBV5-1 and TRBJ1-6; D not resolved. Germline CDR1 is SGHRS and CDR2 is YFSETQ. This CDR3 spans 13 amino acids. V lost 0 bases, J lost 9 bases, and 7 bases lay in between. The CDR3 bases are TGCGCCAGCAGCTTGGTTGGTACTTCACCCCTCCACTTT. It encodes CASSLVGTSPLHF. Looking up the rest from reference TRBV5-1 and TRBJ1-6 gives the full variable domain: KAGVTQTPRYLIKTRGQQVTLSCSPISGHRSVSWYQQTPGQGLQFLFEYFSETQRNKGNFPGRFSGRQFSNSRSEMNVSTLELGDSALYLCASSLVGTSPLHFGNGTRLTVT.

This clonotype was found a few times. V and J are TRBV5-5 and TRBJ2-5, with TRBD1 matching 7 bases. Losses at the gene ends were 3 bases for V and 2 bases for J; bases not matched to a gene: 4. Germline CDR1 SGHKS, CDR2 YYEKEE (reference sequence). The CDR3 runs 14 residues. The CDR3 region is CASSWGTAQETQYF. In nucleotides, the CDR3 is TGTGCCAGCAGCTGGGGGACAGCTCAAGAGACCCAGTACTTC.

This clonotype was counted ten times or more. This chain links TRBV29-1 with TRBJ2-1, with a tentative D call TRBD1 (5 bases). Germline CDR1 and CDR2: SQVTM and ANQGSEA. V lost 8 bases, J lost 6 bases, and 17 bases lay in between. This CDR3 has 13 amino acids. The CDR3 protein is CSTSLQVGNEQFF. CDR3 coding DNA: TGCAGCACCTCCTTACAGGTCGGCAATGAGCAGTTCTTC.